This section outlines one TCR beta chain sequence together with its context. Its specificity is not known. This sample was taken from a study of vaccination and CD4 T cells after COVID-19. Study observations and caveats: Within the convalescent patients, a median approximately 89% of the SARS-CoV-2-reactive clones were ones that appeared only post-vaccination.

Regarding treatment: approximately 9-day PBMC culture with coronavirus spike peptide pools or control peptides (ViraFEST assay). Cultured CD4+ T cells had their DNA profiled by the Oncomine TCR Beta short-read assay. TCRdb itself ran the PCR reads through MiXCR, one entry per CDR3 protein. The sample has roughly 13,000 distinct CDR3 sequences, around 64% seen once. CDR1 and CDR2 from the germline V gene are DFQATT and SNEGSKA (reference sequence). V gave up 1 base and J gave up 1 base, with 11 bases separating them. The CDR3 covers 15 residues. The chain couples TRBV20-1 to TRBJ1-5, with a possible D match to TRBD1 (6 bases). The receptor was derived from a human donor who had recovered from COVID-19. Sequencing was carried out using CD4+ T cells from blood, cultured in vitro. The CDR3 region is CSARVPRGSNQPQHF. CDR3 nucleotide sequence: TGCAGTGCTAGAGTACCCAGGGGAAGCAATCAGCCCCAGCATTTT.